This T cell receptor (beta chain) was recovered during a study of T cells expressing NK-cell markers. Study information: Sorted CD3+CD56+NKG2C+, CD3+CD56+NKG2C- and CD3+CD56-NKG2C+ T cells provided the TCR beta repertoires.

Study outcomes and limitations: The CD3+CD56-NKG2C+ fraction of a handful of donors was likewise dominated by these clonotypes. Dominant NKG2C+ clonotype frequencies of about 1.0-8% of CD8+ T cells were measured in several donors.

With regard to this clonotype: Antigen: not known.

Following a re-call of the 5' RACE reads, TCRdb has one entry per CDR3 protein and lacks DNA. The sample totals some 450,000 distinct CDR3 sequences. This CDR3 is 14 amino acids long. CDR1 is SGDLS, CDR2 YYNGEE, per germline. This receptor was taken from a woman aged 18 to 69 in good health. The V gene is TRBV9, the J gene TRBJ2-2; TCRdb returns TRBD2, unconfirmable since there is no DNA. Material: blood T cells: a sorted CD56 or NKG2C T cell subset, CD4+ or CD8+ T cells, or bulk PBMC T cells (not recorded which). The CDR3 is CASSVGVPTGELFF.